This T cell receptor beta chain was sequenced for a study of tumor-infiltrating lymphocytes in primary liver carcinoma. Study as a whole: Patients, male and female, were 30 to 69 years old.

Scientists recovered RNA and DNA together from around 20-30 mg of unsorted bulk tissue. Resection treated the patients' primary liver carcinoma. On this clonotype itself: Its antigen remains unidentified. This may arise from a read error, as a much more abundant clone is one base away.

Total RNA (approximately 500 ng) served as template for TCR beta cDNA synthesis primed by a constant-region primer. Slightly modified ARM-PCR with three nested multiplex PCR rounds yielded TCR beta libraries. For 10 cycles apiece, the opening two PCR rounds ran with TRBV1-TRBV30 forward primers and a C-beta reverse primer. Each CDR3 protein gets one entry after TCRdb re-called the multiplex PCR reads with MiXCR. The profile shows 95,000 to 150,000 distinct CDR3 sequences, around 64% of them singletons. This CDR3 comprises 15 residues. Unmatched junction bases numbered 9, after V lost 0 bases and J lost 12 bases. Per germline, CDR1 SGHDT and CDR2 YYEEEE. Study results and limitations: All five tumor regions shared only about 7.5-24% of top clones.

The sequenced material came from liver tumor tissue from sampling region 3. As for subset: tumor region T3, left-lateral pole. This chain links TRBV5-6 with TRBJ2-1; 10 nucleotides align to TRBD2. This TCR came from a woman aged 55-70 years with primary liver carcinoma and hepatitis B virus infection. CDR3 amino acids: CASSLVSGRWYGQFF. The CDR3 DNA follows: TGTGCCAGCAGCTTGGTTAGCGGGAGGTGGTATGGGCAGTTCTTC.